This passage covers 18 T cell receptor beta chains from one sample sequenced in a study of cytomegalovirus exposure and HLA in healthy donors. The PCR had 60 Vbeta and 13 Jbeta primers. The data were produced by immunoSEQ multiplex PCR, yet TCRdb's version contains in-frame clones alone and is incomplete. The record lists 100,000 to 150,000 clones, of which the ten most abundant hold about 2.7%. The sample consisted of PBMCs. All receptors come from a man under 40 in good health and CMV-seronegative.

The rearrangement links TRBV6-1 to TRBJ2-7; 9 bases fit TRBD1. The CDR3 runs 17 residues. V lost 2 bases and J lost 2; bases outside the gene matches: 10. CDR1 and CDR2 (germline): MNHNS, SASEGT. The CDR3 here is CASSESSWGTGTYEQYF. CDR3 bases: TGTGCCAGCAGTGAATCGTCTTGGGGGACAGGGACCTACGAGCAGTACTTC.

This chain links TRBV6-4 with TRBJ1-4; possibly TRBD1 for D (5 bases). CDR1 MRHNA and CDR2 SNTAGT come from the germline V gene. V lost 4 bases and J lost 3, with 15 bases in between. The CDR3 runs to 16 residues. The CDR3, as DNA: TGTGCCAGCAGTGGGGGGGAGCTCCTCGCTAATGAAAAACTGTTTTTT. As protein: CASSGGELLANEKLFF.

CDR3 in amino acids: CASSLRGLSYEQYF. The CDR3 nucleotides read TGTGCCAGCAGTCTGCGGGGGCTCTCCTACGAGCAGTACTTC. The gene calls are TRBV6-5 and TRBJ2-7, with D tentatively TRBD2 (7 bases). V was clipped by 5 bases and J by 0 bases, with 11 bases between them. The germline CDR1 and CDR2 sequences are MNHEY and SVGAGI. CDR3 length: 14 amino acids.

The rearrangement uses TRBV7-9 and TRBJ2-1, with TRBD2 identical over 9 bases. J gave up 8 bases and V 5 bases, and 4 bases lay outside the gene matches. In germline, CDR1 is SEHNR, CDR2 FQNEAQ (reference sequence). The CDR3 is 13 amino acids. In DNA, the CDR3 is TGTGCCAGCAGCACCTTAGCGGGAGATGAGCAGTTCTTC. Protein: CASSTLAGDEQFF.

This rearrangement joins TRBV5-4 to TRBJ2-7; a weak D match, TRBD2 (6 bases). Trimming shortened V by 5 bases and J by 1 base, and 16 bases separated the two germline ends. This CDR3 spans 15 amino acids. The germline gives CDR1 SGHNT, CDR2 YYREEE (reference sequence). CDR3: CASSPGTSPSYEQYF. The CDR3 coding sequence is TGTGCCAGCAGTCCCGGGACTTCCCCATCCTACGAGCAGTACTTC.

The V gene is TRBV10-1, the J gene TRBJ2-3; D is ambiguous. The CDR3 extends over 13 amino acids. With 6 bases removed from V and 4 bases from J, the gap between germline ends came to 11 bases. Germline V gene lookup returns CDR1 WNHNN and CDR2 SYGVQD (reference sequence). This CDR3 is CASSPGLADTQYF. The CDR3 region has the DNA TGCGCCAGCAGCCCCGGGTTGGCAGATACGCAGTATTTT.

The DNA of the CDR3 is TGCGCCAGCAATCCCCCCGGGACAGGGGGCAGGGGTGAGCAGTTCTTC. Translation gives CASNPPGTGGRGEQFF. This chain connects TRBV5-1 to TRBJ2-1, with 12 bases fitting TRBD1. Germline assignment: CDR1 SGHRS and CDR2 YFSETQ. With V trimmed by 6 bases and J by 9 bases, 13 bases remained unmatched. This CDR3 has 16 amino acids.

The V call is TRBV4-1, the J call TRBJ2-1, with D possibly being TRBD2 (5 bases). The V and J ends lost 3 bases and 7 bases respectively, with 16 bases between them. CDR3 length: 15 amino acids. CDR1 and CDR2 (germline): MGHRA, YSYEKL. The CDR3 region is CASSHGPSGGNEQFF. For the CDR3, the DNA is TGCGCCAGCAGCCATGGTCCTTCCGGCGGGAATGAGCAGTTCTTC.

V is TRBV6-1 and J is TRBJ1-6; possibly TRBD1 for D (6 bases). V was pared by 6 bases and J by 7 bases, with 10 bases between. Germline CDR1 is MNHNS and CDR2 is SASEGT. This CDR3 spans 13 amino acids. The CDR3 loop reads CASRDRENSPLHF. The CDR3 DNA reads as TGTGCCAGCAGGGACAGAGAAAATTCACCCCTCCACTTT.

The V and J genes are TRBV7-2 and TRBJ2-1; 12 nucleotides agree with TRBD2. Germline-derived CDR1 and CDR2 are SGHTA and FQGNSA. The CDR3 covers 16 residues. The V and J ends lost 1 base and 7 bases, in that order; junction bases with no gene match: 5. The CDR3 nucleotides are TGTGCCAGCAGCTTAGTGAGCCTAGCGGGGGGGAATGAGCAGTTCTTC. Encoded protein: CASSLVSLAGGNEQFF.

The rearrangement uses TRBV19 and TRBJ1-1, with TRBD1 identical over 8 bases. With V trimmed by 6 bases and J by 1 base, 4 bases remained unmatched. The CDR3 consists of 14 residues. Germline V lookup: CDR1 LNHDA, CDR2 SQIVND (reference sequence). The CDR3 nucleotides are TGTGCCAGTAGCCGGACAGGGTCGAACACTGAAGCTTTCTTT. Its protein is CASSRTGSNTEAFF.

This chain connects TRBV7-2 to TRBJ2-7; D uncertain. V was shortened by 2 bases and J by 4 bases, with 27 bases between the two germline ends. The CDR3 length is 19 residues. Germline values: CDR1 SGHTA, CDR2 FQGNSA. The CDR3 region is CASSLQIIPPHGANYEQYF. As DNA, the CDR3 is TGTGCCAGCAGCTTACAAATAATCCCCCCCCACGGAGCAAATTACGAGCAGTACTTC.

On this clone itself: A junction boundary mismatches the germline segment, possibly from a read error. This chain joins TRBV5-6 and TRBJ2-5; 9 bases map to TRBD1. The germline CDR1 and CDR2 sequences are SGHDT and YYEEEE. CDR3 length: 17 amino acids. The CDR3 DNA sequence: TGTGCCAGCAGCTTCCATCTCACAGGGGGCAGGAGGGAGACCCGGTACTTC. Its protein is CASSFHLTGGRRETRYF.

The chain joins TRBV7-8 to TRBJ2-1, with D possibly TRBD2 on 7 matching bases. Germline V gene sequence: CDR1 SGHVS, CDR2 FQNEAQ. CDR3 length: 15 residues. The V and J ends lost 5 bases and 8 bases respectively, with 19 bases between them. CDR3 in amino acids: CASSLLAREGDEQFF. The CDR3 DNA reads TGTGCCAGCAGCCTATTAGCGAGGGAGGGGGATGAGCAGTTCTTC.

V is TRBV15 and J is TRBJ2-5; D call uncertain. Judging by the DNA end, TRBJ2-7 fits better; the J call may be wrong. The germline V gene encodes CDR1 LNHNV and CDR2 YYDKDF (reference sequence). The CDR3 is 15 residues long. The CDR3 nucleotides read TGTGCCACCAGCAGAGATCTAAGAGTTCTTAACGAGCAGTACTTC. Translation: CATSRDLRVLNEQYF.

The J gene is TRBJ1-2, the V gene TRBV7-2; the D is unclear. The CDR3 totals 14 residues. Trimming left V 5 bases short and J 4 bases short, with 14 bases between. CDR1 and CDR2 (germline): SGHTA, FQGNSA. The chain's CDR3 is CASSRANNLYGYTF. Written as DNA, the CDR3 is TGTGCCAGCAGCCGAGCAAATAACCTCTATGGCTACACCTTC.

The chain uses TRBV2 and TRBJ2-7, with 9 bases lining up with TRBD1. Germline assignment: CDR1 SNHLY and CDR2 FYNNEI. The CDR3 has 14 amino acids. Trimming took 3 bases from V and 6 from J; bases not matched to a gene: 6. CDR3 nucleotides: TGTGCCAGCAGTGAGGGGGGACAGGGTCTCGAGCAGTACTTC. Amino acids: CASSEGGQGLEQYF.

V usage is TRBV27 and J usage is TRBJ2-1; 9 positions agree with TRBD2. V dropped 7 bases and J dropped 5; count of bases not matched to a gene: 9. Germline assignment: CDR1 MNHEY and CDR2 SMNVEV (reference sequence). The CDR3 totals 15 residues. The CDR3 sequence is CASTPQREADNEQFF. DNA for the CDR3: TGTGCCAGCACCCCCCAGCGGGAGGCGGACAATGAGCAGTTCTTC.